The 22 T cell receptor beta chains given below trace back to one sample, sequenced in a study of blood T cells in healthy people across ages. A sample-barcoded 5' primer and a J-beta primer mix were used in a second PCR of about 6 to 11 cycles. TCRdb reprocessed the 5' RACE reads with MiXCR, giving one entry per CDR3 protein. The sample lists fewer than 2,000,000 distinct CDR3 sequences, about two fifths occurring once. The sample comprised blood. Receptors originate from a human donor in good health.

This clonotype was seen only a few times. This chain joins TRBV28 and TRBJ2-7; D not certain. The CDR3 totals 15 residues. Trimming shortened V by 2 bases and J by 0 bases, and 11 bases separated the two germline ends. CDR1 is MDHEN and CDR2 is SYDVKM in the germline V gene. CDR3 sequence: CASSLGVSSSYEQYF. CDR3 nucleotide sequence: TGTGCCAGCAGTTTAGGTGTATCCAGCTCCTACGAGCAGTACTTC.

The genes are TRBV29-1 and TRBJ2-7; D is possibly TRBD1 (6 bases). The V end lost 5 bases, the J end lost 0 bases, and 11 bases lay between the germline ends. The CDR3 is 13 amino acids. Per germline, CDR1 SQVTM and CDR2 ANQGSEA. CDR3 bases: TGCAGCGTTTCCGGACAGACCTCCTACGAGCAGTACTTC. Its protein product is CSVSGQTSYEQYF.

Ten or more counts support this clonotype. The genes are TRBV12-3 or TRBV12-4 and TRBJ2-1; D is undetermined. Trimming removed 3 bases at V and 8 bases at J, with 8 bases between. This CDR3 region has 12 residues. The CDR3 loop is CASSFGLYEQFF. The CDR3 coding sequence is TGTGCCAGCAGTTTTGGCCTCTATGAGCAGTTCTTC.

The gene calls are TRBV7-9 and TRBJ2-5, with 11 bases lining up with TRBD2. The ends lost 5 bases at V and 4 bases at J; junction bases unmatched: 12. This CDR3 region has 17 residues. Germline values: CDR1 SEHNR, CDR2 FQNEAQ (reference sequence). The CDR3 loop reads CASSKLAGAPSRETQYF. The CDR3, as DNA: TGTGCCAGCAGCAAACTAGCGGGGGCCCCCTCTCGAGAGACCCAGTACTTC.

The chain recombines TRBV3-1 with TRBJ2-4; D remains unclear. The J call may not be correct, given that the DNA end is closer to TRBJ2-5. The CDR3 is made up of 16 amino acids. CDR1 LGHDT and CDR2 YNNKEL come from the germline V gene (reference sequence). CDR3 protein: CASSRISIGSQETQYF. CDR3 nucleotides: TGTGCCAGCAGCCGGATTTCAATCGGATCGCAAGAGACCCAGTACTTC.

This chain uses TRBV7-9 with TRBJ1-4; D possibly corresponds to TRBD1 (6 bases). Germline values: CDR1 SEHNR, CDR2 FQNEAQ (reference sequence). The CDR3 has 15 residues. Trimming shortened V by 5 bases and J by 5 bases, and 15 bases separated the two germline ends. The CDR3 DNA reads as TGTGCCAGCAGCCCGGACAGTACTTCAAATGAAAAACTGTTTTTT. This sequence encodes CASSPDSTSNEKLFF.

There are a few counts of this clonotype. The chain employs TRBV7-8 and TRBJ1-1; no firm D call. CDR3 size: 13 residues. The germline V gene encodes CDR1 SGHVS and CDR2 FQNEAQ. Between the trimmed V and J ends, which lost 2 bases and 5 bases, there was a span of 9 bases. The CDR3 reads CASSLIGETEAFF. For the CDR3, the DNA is TGTGCCAGCAGCTTAATCGGGGAAACTGAAGCTTTCTTT.

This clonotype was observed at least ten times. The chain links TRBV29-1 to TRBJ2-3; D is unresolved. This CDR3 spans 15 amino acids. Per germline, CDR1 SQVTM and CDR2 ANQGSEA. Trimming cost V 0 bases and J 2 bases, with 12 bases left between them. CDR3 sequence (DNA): TGCAGCGTTGAAGATCTGATCTCTCCCACAGATACGCAGTATTTT. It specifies CSVEDLISPTDTQYF.

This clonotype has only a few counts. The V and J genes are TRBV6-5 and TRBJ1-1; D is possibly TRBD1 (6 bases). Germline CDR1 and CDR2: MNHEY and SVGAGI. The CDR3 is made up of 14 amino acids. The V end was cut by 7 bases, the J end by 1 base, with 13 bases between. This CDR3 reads CASTAGHTNTEAFF. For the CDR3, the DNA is TGTGCCAGCACCGCGGGACACACGAACACTGAAGCTTTCTTT.

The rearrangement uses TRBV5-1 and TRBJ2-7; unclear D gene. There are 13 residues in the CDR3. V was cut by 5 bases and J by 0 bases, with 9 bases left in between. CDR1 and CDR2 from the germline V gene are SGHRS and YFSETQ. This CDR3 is CASRSGRSYEQYF. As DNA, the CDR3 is TGCGCCAGCAGATCCGGGCGCTCCTACGAGCAGTACTTC.

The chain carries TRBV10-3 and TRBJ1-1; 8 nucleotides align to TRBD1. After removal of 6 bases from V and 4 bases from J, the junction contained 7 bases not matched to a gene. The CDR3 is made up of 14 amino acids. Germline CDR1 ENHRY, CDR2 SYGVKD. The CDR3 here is CAISPGQGGTEAFF. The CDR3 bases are TGTGCCATCAGCCCCGGACAGGGTGGCACTGAAGCTTTCTTT.

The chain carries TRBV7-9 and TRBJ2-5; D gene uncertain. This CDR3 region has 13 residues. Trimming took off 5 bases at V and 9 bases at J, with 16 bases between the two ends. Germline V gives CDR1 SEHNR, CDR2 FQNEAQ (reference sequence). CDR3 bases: TGTGCCAGCAGCCCCGAAGTAGAGGACCCCCAGTACTTC. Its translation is CASSPEVEDPQYF.

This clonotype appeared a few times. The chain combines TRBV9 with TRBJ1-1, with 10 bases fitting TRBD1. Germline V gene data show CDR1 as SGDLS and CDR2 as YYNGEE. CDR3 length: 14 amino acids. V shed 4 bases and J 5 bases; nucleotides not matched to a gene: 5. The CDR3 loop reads CASSTGTGVTEAFF. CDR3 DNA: TGTGCCAGCAGCACCGGGACAGGGGTAACTGAAGCTTTCTTT.

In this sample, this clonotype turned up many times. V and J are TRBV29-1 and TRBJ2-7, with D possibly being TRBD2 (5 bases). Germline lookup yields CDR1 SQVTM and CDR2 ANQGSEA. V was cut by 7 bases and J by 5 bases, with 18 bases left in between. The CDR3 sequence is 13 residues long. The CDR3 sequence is CSAESGYSNEQYF. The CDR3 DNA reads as TGCAGCGCCGAATCGGGGTACAGCAACGAGCAGTACTTC.

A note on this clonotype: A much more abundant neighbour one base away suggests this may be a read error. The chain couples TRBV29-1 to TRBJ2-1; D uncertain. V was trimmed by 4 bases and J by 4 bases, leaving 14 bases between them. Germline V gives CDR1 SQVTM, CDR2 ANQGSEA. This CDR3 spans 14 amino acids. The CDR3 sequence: CSVGRKPDYNEQFF. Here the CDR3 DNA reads TGCAGCGTTGGGAGAAAGCCGGATTACAATGAGCAGTTCTTC.

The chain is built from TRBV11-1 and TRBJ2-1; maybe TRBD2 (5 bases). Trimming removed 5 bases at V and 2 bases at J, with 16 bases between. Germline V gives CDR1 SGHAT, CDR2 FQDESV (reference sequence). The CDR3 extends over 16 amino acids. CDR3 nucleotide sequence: TGTGCCAGCAGCCTAGGGATGGAGGCTCCCTACAATGAGCAGTTCTTC. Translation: CASSLGMEAPYNEQFF.

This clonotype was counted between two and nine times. As DNA, the CDR3 is TGTGCCAGCAGCTTTTCGGAAGAAGGATACTACGAGCAGTACTTC. This gives the protein CASSFSEEGYYEQYF. The chain couples TRBV12-1 to TRBJ2-7. TRBV12-1 is a pseudogene locus. The CDR3 extends over 15 amino acids.

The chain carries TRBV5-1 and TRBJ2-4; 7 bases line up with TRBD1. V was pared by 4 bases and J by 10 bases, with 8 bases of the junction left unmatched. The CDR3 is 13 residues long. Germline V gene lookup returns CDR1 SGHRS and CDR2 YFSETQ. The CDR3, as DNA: TGCGCCAGCAGCGTACCGGGACAGAAAATTCAGTACTTC. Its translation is CASSVPGQKIQYF.

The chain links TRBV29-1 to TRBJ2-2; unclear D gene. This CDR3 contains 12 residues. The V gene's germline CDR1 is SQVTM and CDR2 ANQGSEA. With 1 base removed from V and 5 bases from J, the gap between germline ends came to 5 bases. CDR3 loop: CSVEGWTGELFF. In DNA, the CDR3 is TGCAGCGTTGAAGGGTGGACCGGGGAGCTGTTTTTT.

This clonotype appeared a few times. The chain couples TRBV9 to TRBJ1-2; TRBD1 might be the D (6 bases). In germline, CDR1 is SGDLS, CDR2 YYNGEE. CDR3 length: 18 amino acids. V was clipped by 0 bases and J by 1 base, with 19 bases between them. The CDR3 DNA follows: TGTGCCAGCAGCGTAGCTCCGGGGGCGGCAAGGCTTAACTATGGCTACACCTTC. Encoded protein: CASSVAPGAARLNYGYTF.

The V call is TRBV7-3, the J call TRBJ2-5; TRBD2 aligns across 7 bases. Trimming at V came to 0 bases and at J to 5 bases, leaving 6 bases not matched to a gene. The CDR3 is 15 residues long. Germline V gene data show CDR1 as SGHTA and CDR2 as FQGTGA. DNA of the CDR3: TGTGCCAGCAGCTTAACGATCGGGGGGATGGAGACCCAGTACTTC. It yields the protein CASSLTIGGMETQYF.

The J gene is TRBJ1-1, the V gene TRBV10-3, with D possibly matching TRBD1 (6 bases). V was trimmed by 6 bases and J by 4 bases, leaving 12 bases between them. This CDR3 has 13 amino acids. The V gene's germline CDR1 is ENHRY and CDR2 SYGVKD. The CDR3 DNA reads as TGTGCCATCAGGGGGGCGGAGGGCACTGAAGCTTTCTTT. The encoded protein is CAIRGAEGTEAFF.